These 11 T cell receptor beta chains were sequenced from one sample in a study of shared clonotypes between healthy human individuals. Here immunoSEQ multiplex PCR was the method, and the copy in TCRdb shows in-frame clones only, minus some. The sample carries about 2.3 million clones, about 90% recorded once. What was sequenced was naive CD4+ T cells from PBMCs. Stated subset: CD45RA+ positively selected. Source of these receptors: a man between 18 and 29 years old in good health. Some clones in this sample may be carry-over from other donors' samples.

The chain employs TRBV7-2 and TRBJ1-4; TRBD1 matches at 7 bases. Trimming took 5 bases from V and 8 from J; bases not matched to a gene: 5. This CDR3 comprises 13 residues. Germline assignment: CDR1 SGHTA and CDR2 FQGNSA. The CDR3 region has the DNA TGTGCCAGCAGCGCCGGGACAGCGGAAAAACTGTTTTTT. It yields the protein CASSAGTAEKLFF.

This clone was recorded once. The CDR3 DNA reads as TGTGCCAGCAGTTCCCAGGACAGGAACACTGAAGCTTTCTTT. Its translation is CASSSQDRNTEAFF. J is TRBJ1-1 and V is TRBV6-1; D possibly corresponds to TRBD1 (6 bases). V lost 5 bases and J lost 1, with 11 bases in between. The CDR3 sequence is 14 residues long. The germline V gene encodes CDR1 MNHNS and CDR2 SASEGT.

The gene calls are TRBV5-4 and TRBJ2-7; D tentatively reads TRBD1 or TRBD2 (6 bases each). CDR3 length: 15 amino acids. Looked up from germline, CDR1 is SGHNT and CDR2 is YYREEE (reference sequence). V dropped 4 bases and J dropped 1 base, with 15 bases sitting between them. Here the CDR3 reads CASSLFEGGSYEQYF. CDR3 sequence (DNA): TGTGCCAGCAGCCTATTCGAGGGGGGTTCCTACGAGCAGTACTTC. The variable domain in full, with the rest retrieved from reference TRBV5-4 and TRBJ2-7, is ETGVTQSPTHLIKTRGQQVTLRCSSQSGHNTVSWYQQALGQGPQFIFQYYREEENGRGNFPPRFSGLQFPNYSSELNVNALELDDSALYLCASSLFEGGSYEQYFGPGTRLTVT.

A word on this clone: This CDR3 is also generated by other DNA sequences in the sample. The CDR3 region is CASSPGRGYGYTF. The CDR3 bases are TGTGCCAGCTCACCCGGCAGGGGGTATGGCTACACCTTC. V gene TRBV18 combines with J gene TRBJ1-2; 7 bases line up with TRBD1. Trimming at V came to 3 bases and at J to 5 bases, leaving 3 bases not matched to a gene. Germline loops: CDR1 KGHSH, CDR2 LQKENI. The CDR3 has 13 amino acids.

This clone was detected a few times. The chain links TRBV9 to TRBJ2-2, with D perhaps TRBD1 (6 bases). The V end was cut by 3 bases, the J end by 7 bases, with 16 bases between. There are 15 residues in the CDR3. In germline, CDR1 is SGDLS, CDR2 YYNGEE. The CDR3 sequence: CASSGLGARNGELFF. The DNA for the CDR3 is TGTGCCAGCAGCGGACTGGGGGCGCGGAACGGGGAGCTGTTTTTT.

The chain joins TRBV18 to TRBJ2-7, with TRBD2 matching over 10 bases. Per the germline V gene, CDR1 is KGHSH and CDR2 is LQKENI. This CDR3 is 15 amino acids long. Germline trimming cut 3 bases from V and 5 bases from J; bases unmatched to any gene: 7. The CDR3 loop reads CASSPLVAGGNEQYF. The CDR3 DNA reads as TGTGCCAGCTCACCTCTTGTAGCGGGAGGCAACGAGCAGTACTTC.

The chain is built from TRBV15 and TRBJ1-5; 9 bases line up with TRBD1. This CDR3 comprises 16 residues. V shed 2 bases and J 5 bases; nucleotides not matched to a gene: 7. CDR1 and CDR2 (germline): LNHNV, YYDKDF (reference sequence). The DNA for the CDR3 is TGTGCCACCAGCAGACCCGGACAGGGGTTAGATCAGCCCCAGCATTTT. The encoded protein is CATSRPGQGLDQPQHF.

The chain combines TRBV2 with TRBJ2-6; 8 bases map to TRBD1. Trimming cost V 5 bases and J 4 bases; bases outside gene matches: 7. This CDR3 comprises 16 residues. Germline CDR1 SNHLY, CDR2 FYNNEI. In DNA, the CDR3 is TGTGCCAGCAGTATCCAGGGGGCGCCCGGGGCCAACGTCCTGACTTTC. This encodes CASSIQGAPGANVLTF.

CDR3 sequence: CASSLGIRDRESYEQYF. The CDR3 DNA is TGTGCCAGCAGCTTAGGAATCCGGGACAGAGAATCCTACGAGCAGTACTTC. This chain links TRBV7-8 with TRBJ2-7, with 7 positions matching TRBD1. The germline CDR1 and CDR2 sequences are SGHVS and FQNEAQ. The CDR3 is 17 amino acids. V shed 1 base, J shed 1 base, and the junction held 10 bases outside the gene matches.

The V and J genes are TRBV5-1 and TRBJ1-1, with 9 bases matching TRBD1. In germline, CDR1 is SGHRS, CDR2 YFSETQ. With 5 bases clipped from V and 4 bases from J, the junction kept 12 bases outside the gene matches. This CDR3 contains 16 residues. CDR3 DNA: TGCGCCAGCAGACTTACAGGGGGCAAGTTGGGCACTGAAGCTTTCTTT. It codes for CASRLTGGKLGTEAFF.

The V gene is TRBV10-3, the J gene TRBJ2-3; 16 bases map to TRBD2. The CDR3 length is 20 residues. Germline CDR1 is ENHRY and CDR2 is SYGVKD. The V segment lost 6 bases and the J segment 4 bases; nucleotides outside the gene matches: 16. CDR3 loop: CAIRPGQGTSGRGPPDTQYF. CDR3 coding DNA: TGTGCCATCAGGCCGGGACAGGGGACTAGCGGGAGGGGTCCCCCAGATACGCAGTATTTT.